This TCR beta chain was captured by sequencing in a study of T cells in Graves' hyperthyroidism and ophthalmopathy (dated by TCRdb to between 2019 and 2020). With respect to the entire study: Peripheral blood was sampled at the time of initial diagnosis, prior to any treatment. The 100 discovery patients were randomly split 7:3 into training and test sets. In addition, the study compared T-cell repertoires in thyroid tissue and in blood from five or six Graves' hyperthyroidism patients. The paper describes TCR Vbeta CDR3 sequencing of 120 to 150 peripheral blood samples, made up of some 40 ophthalmopathy patients, some 80 hyperthyroidism patients and roughly 17 progressor patients. Whether ophthalmopathy could be predicted prospectively was tested in an independent validation cohort made up of 18 to 20 hyperthyroidism patients plus 17 patients who later progressed to ophthalmopathy. Following sampling, methimazole starting at 30 mg daily was given to hyperthyroidism patients, and high-dose intravenous methylprednisolone was given to ophthalmopathy patients. A discovery cohort of about a hundred patients, about 44 with Graves' ophthalmopathy and about 60 with stable Graves' hyperthyroidism, was used to find distinguishing TCR V-J signatures. General findings and caveats noted by the study authors: In validation, the model predicted progression to ophthalmopathy a median of roughly 6.2 months before onset, with approximately 70% sensitivity and about 72% specificity. Sample size was not statistically predetermined, and investigators were not blinded to group allocation. Most expanded thyroid clonotypes (frequency above 0.001) were also found in blood, which suggests that blood repertoires may mirror thyroid immune responses. In cross-validation, a model built on a 13 V-J signature told ophthalmopathy apart from stable hyperthyroidism with about 90% sensitivity and roughly 81% specificity, and in testing the same model reached 80%/75%.

CDR1 and CDR2, per the germline V gene, are SNHLY and FYNNEI. Trimming takes 8 bases from V and 1 base from J, and the germline ends sit 11 bases apart. The CDR3 spans 13 residues, from the cysteine through the phenylalanine. Just CDR3 DNA is preserved here, 39 bases in frame from base 1. A patient counted as having stable Graves' hyperthyroidism if no progression to ophthalmopathy occurred over 18 months of follow-up. Hyperthyroidism patients were newly diagnosed, with disease duration under 2 months, and aged 18 to 65 years. The study excluded patients with uncontrolled infections, other autoimmune diseases, pregnancy or lactation. Diagnoses were based on clinical symptoms, serum thyroxine and TRAb, thyroid ultrasound and orbital computed tomography. Ficoll-Paque density gradient centrifugation was used to isolate PBMCs from about 10 ml of fresh peripheral blood. Total RNA was extracted with Trizol reagent, and quality was checked on an Agilent 2100 Bioanalyzer.

Of note for this clonotype: Its antigen is not yet known. No much larger clone exists at a distance of one base, and base qualities are not known.

The TCR beta CDR3 regions were amplified from the RNA transcripts. A first-round RT-PCR of the TCR CDR3 used the HTBI primer set with the Qiagen OneStep RT-PCR kit. Libraries were constructed in a second round of multiplex PCR, after which size selection and purification were performed. Libraries were sequenced paired-end with 100 bp reads on an Illumina HiSeq2000. In the authors' own workflow: SOAPnuke was used to process the raw data, removing reads that contained adapters or uncalled bases, had a mean Phred below 15, or lacked an exact match to the constant primer or identifier. COPE v1.2.5 was used to merge the high-quality paired reads, and each unique nucleotide sequence was defined as a clonotype. Clonotypes were aligned to IMGT TRBV, TRBD and TRBJ reference segments using MiTCR v1.1. Only V-J combinations with frequency above 0.0001, covering 98% to 99.2% of repertoires, were analysed. The TCS score was defined as F50 (clonal expansion) divided by E x V (chaos), with BLOSUM62-based TCRdist calculated between CDR3 peptides within each V-J. Welch's t-statistics and random forest reduced around 520 V-J features to 13, which were used in a naive Bayes classifier (R e1071). Using fastp at Q25 and MiXCR, TCRdb reprocessed the public reads and kept productive beta chains. Records with the same CDR3 protein are collapsed into one entry carrying the most frequent genes and DNA. The V and J calls were not made by the authors but by TCRdb's processing. The sample profile shows some 690,000 distinct CDR3 sequences; around 15% of them were found once. Around a sixth of the sample is held by the ten biggest clonotypes.

Input material: blood. This receptor chain uses TRBV2 and TRBJ1-1; tentative D gene TRBD1, with 5 bases matching. This clonotype was obtained from a man aged 45 to 65 with Graves' hyperthyroidism. The sequence in DNA is TGTGCCAGCCGAGGGGACTGGAACACTGAAGCTTTCTTT. Its translation reads: CASRGDWNTEAFF.